A selection of T cell receptor beta chains follows, all from one sample in a study of blood T cells in healthy people across ages. MiXCR was run by TCRdb on the 5' RACE reads, yielding one entry per CDR3 protein. The table lists around 870,000 distinct CDR3 sequences, 29% of them singletons. Input material: blood. The receptors were sampled from a woman aged 80 or over in good health. CDR3s include the opening cysteine and the closing phenylalanine or tryptophan. D genes are given only for firm matches. For some rows the clone size is stated as once, few or many, or as a class when expanded; others skip it.

d_call,j_call,v_call,clone_size,cdr3_nt,cdr3_aa
-,TRBJ2-1,TRBV28,-,TGTGCCAGCAGTCCGCTAGAAAGCTCCTACAATGAGCAGTTCTTC,CASSPLESSYNEQFF
TRBD1,TRBJ2-1,TRBV10-3,once,TGTGCCATCAGCGTGACAGGGAACGATGAGCAGTTCTTC,CAISVTGNDEQFF
-,TRBJ2-3,TRBV6-2/TRBV6-3,many,TGTGCCAGCAGTAACGCCGTGGTTACAGATACGCAGTATTTT,CASSNAVVTDTQYF
-,TRBJ2-5,TRBV7-9,many,TGTGCCAGCAGCGATGTCTACAGGGATGGGAAGACCCAGTACTTC,CASSDVYRDGKTQYF
-,TRBJ2-3,TRBV6-5,many,TGTGCCAGCAGACGGACTAAGAACACAGATACGCAGTATTTT,CASRRTKNTDTQYF
-,TRBJ2-5,TRBV4-2,-,TGTGCCAGCCAGGGGACGGAGCGGGAGACCCAGTACTTC,CASQGTERETQYF
-,TRBJ2-7,TRBV20-1,few,TGCAGTGCTAGAGCCGGGACGCTGAAGGGGGAGCAGTACTTC,CSARAGTLKGEQYF
TRBD2,TRBJ2-3,TRBV6-2/TRBV6-3,many,TGTGCCAGCAGTTACCGTGGACTAGCGGATAGCACAGATACGCAGTATTTT,CASSYRGLADSTDTQYF
-,TRBJ2-1,TRBV12-3/TRBV12-4,few,TGTGCCAGCAGCCAACTAGCTCCTACCTACAATGAGCAGTTCTTC,CASSQLAPTYNEQFF
TRBD2,TRBJ2-1,TRBV11-2,-,TGTGCCAGCAGCTTAAGTTGGGCGGGGGGGCAGGATGGGCAGTTCTTC,CASSLSWAGGQDGQFF
-,TRBJ2-2,TRBV4-3,-,TGCGCCAGCAGCCAAGGTCTACTAGTACGGGAGCTGTTTTTT,CASSQGLLVRELFF
TRBD1,TRBJ2-7,TRBV18,many,TGTGCCAGCTCACCAGTTCTCGGGACAGGGGAATACGAGCAGTACTTC,CASSPVLGTGEYEQYF
-,TRBJ2-5,TRBV20-1,many,TGCAGTGGGGGGCAAGAGACCCAGTACTTC,CSGGQETQYF
TRBD2,TRBJ2-3,TRBV6-1,many,TGTGCCAGCAGTGTCCTAGCGGGGGCAAGTATAGATACGCAGTATTTT,CASSVLAGASIDTQYF
-,TRBJ1-2,TRBV6-5,many,TGTGCCAGCAGTTACTCTTCACTTACTAACTATGGCTACACCTTC,CASSYSSLTNYGYTF
-,TRBJ2-5,TRBV11-3,many,TGTGCCAGCAGCTCGCGACGGAGCCAAGAGACCCAGTACTTC,CASSSRRSQETQYF
-,TRBJ1-1,TRBV4-1,few,TGCGCCAGCAGCCTCAGGTGGAGGGGGAACACTGAAGCTTTCTTT,CASSLRWRGNTEAFF
-,TRBJ2-1,TRBV7-6,many,TGTGCCAGCAGCTTGATTGGGAGGATCGGGGGGCAATACAATGAGCAGTTCTTC,CASSLIGRIGGQYNEQFF
-,TRBJ2-7,TRBV21-1,many,TGTGCCACCGAGGGTTGGGAGCAGTACTTC,CATEGWEQYF
-,TRBJ2-7,TRBV7-2,many,TGTGCCAGCAGCTTAGAGTCCAGGGTCCGGGGGGAGCAGTACTTC,CASSLESRVRGEQYF
TRBD2,TRBJ2-5,TRBV20-1,few,TGCAGTGCTAGAGTTCGCCCCGGACTAGCGGGGGTGAGAGAGACCCAGTACTTC,CSARVRPGLAGVRETQYF
-,TRBJ2-7,TRBV12-3/TRBV12-4,many,TGTGCCAGCAGTTTAGGGGTGGCGGGCAACGAGCAGTACTTC,CASSLGVAGNEQYF
-,TRBJ1-4,TRBV28,-,TGTGCCAGCAGTTCACTATCTAGGGGAGGGGAAAAACTGTTTTTT,CASSSLSRGGEKLFF
TRBD2,TRBJ2-7,TRBV20-1,-,TGCAGTGCTAGAGATCCTGGCAGGGGACTAGCGGGGGCCTACGAGCAGTACTTC,CSARDPGRGLAGAYEQYF
-,TRBJ2-5,TRBV27,many,TGTTCGTCAGGGTCCGGGGAGACCCAGTACTTC,CSSGSGETQYF
-,TRBJ1-4,TRBV6-2/TRBV6-3,many,TGTGCCAGCAGTTACGGAAGCCGAGGAGAAAAACTGTTTTTT,CASSYGSRGEKLFF
-,TRBJ2-3,TRBV5-6,many,TGTGCCAGCAGCTCCGCTGGACTAAGCACAGATACGCAGTATTTT,CASSSAGLSTDTQYF
-,TRBJ2-3,TRBV29-1,many,TGCAGTGTGACAGGGACTACAGATACGCAGTATTTT,CSVTGTTDTQYF
-,TRBJ1-2,TRBV11-2,once,TGCGCCAGCAGCTTATGGGCAGGGGAGCGCGGCTACACCTTC,CASSLWAGERGYTF
-,TRBJ2-7,TRBV4-3,-,TGCGCCAGCAGCCAAGATTCCCGCAGGGACGGTTACGAGCAGTACTTC,CASSQDSRRDGYEQYF
TRBD1,TRBJ1-6,TRBV6-1,few,TGTGCCAGCAGTGATTCGGACAGGGGTTATAATTCACCCCTCCACTTT,CASSDSDRGYNSPLHF
-,TRBJ2-5,TRBV6-5,many,TGTGCCAGCAGTTACAACCGAGAGACCCAGTACTTC,CASSYNRETQYF
-,TRBJ1-2,TRBV5-4,-,TGTGCCAGCAGCTTACAGGTGGGCGATGGCTACACCTTC,CASSLQVGDGYTF
-,TRBJ2-5,TRBV30,many,TGTGCCTGGAGTGTTGGCGGCCTCCAAGAGACCCAGTACTTC,CAWSVGGLQETQYF
TRBD1,TRBJ1-1,TRBV29-1,-,TGCAGTACCGACAGGGATGGGGCCTTGGACACTGAAGCTTTCTTT,CSTDRDGALDTEAFF
TRBD2,TRBJ2-1,TRBV20-1,once,TGCAGTGCCCCCCTACCAGCGGGGCCTTACAATGAGCAGTTCTTC,CSAPLPAGPYNEQFF
TRBD1,TRBJ2-2,TRBV20-1,-,TGCAGTGCTCGGACAGGGGCGAACACCGGGGAGCTGTTTTTT,CSARTGANTGELFF
-,TRBJ2-3,TRBV12-3/TRBV12-4,-,TGTGCCAGCAGTCAATACAGGGCTAGCGCAGATGCGCAGTATTTT,CASSQYRASADAQYF
TRBD2,TRBJ2-1,TRBV10-3,many,TGTGCCATCAGTGATCAAAGCGGGAGTTCCTACAATGAGCAGTTCTTC,CAISDQSGSSYNEQFF
-,TRBJ1-2,TRBV5-1,many,TGCGCCAGCAGCGGCGGGACAAATGGCTACACCTTC,CASSGGTNGYTF
TRBD2,TRBJ2-7,TRBV20-1,few,TGCAGTGCTGGGACTAGCGGGGGCTTGAACTCCTACGAGCAGTACTTC,CSAGTSGGLNSYEQYF
-,TRBJ1-1,TRBV7-8,-,TGTGCCAGCAGCTACCCGGTGGGGGGAACGAACACTGAAGCTTTCTTT,CASSYPVGGTNTEAFF
TRBD1,TRBJ1-4,TRBV6-5,few,TGTGCCAGCAGACCCGCAGGACAGGGGGAAAAACTGTTTTTT,CASRPAGQGEKLFF
-,TRBJ1-6,TRBV12-3/TRBV12-4,many,TGTGCCAGCAGTCCTCGGCTCACTTCACCCCTCCACTTT,CASSPRLTSPLHF
-,TRBJ2-6,TRBV5-6,-,TGTGCCAGCCCAGGGACTTTCTCTGGGGCCAACGTCCTGACTTTC,CASPGTFSGANVLTF
TRBD2,TRBJ2-5,TRBV4-2,many,TGTGCCAGCAGCCAAGATCGGGGGGTTGGAGAGACCCAGTACTTC,CASSQDRGVGETQYF
TRBD1,TRBJ1-1,TRBV30,few,TGTGCCTGGAGTGCGACAGGGACCACTGAAGCTTTCTTT,CAWSATGTTEAFF
-,TRBJ2-6,TRBV19,-,TGTGCCAGTAGTCCCACAGGACCCAACGTCCTGACTTTC,CASSPTGPNVLTF